This is a list of T cell receptor beta chains from one sample in a study of graft-versus-host responses after intestinal transplantation. Clones were read by immunoSEQ multiplex PCR, and TCRdb kept only the in-frame ones, dropping some. Of about 15,000 clones listed, less than 45% are singletons. Here the sequenced sample was alloreactive CD8+ T cells from a mixed lymphocyte reaction culture, taken before intestinal transplant. All receptors come from a human patient who received an intestinal transplant. Each CDR3 is given with its conserved first and last residue. The order of the fields is CDR3 DNA, CDR3 protein, CDR3 length, J gene, clone size, D gene, V gene. A D gene is named only where the DNA matches it firmly. Size tells how often a clone was seen (once, few, many) or the class of an expanded clone, and some rows leave it out.

CDR3nt: TGTGCCTGGAGTGACCAGGGCGATCAGCCCCAGCATTTT; CDR3aa: CAWSDQGDQPQHF; len: 13; j_gene: TRBJ1-5; abundance: NA; d_gene: NA; v_gene: TRBV30
CDR3nt: TGTGCCAGCAGCTTCGGGACTAGCGGGACCAACGAGCAGTACTTC; CDR3aa: CASSFGTSGTNEQYF; len: 15; j_gene: TRBJ2-7; abundance: few; d_gene: TRBD2; v_gene: TRBV5-5
CDR3nt: TGTGCCAGCAGCCGGGAAGTGGAGTACGAGCAGTACTTC; CDR3aa: CASSREVEYEQYF; len: 13; j_gene: TRBJ2-7; abundance: few; d_gene: NA; v_gene: TRBV7-9
CDR3nt: TGTGCCTGGGGCCTGGTCTACGAGCAGTACTTC; CDR3aa: CAWGLVYEQYF; len: 11; j_gene: TRBJ2-7; abundance: once; d_gene: NA; v_gene: TRBV30
CDR3nt: TGCGCCAGCAGCCAAGATCGAACAGGGGGGAATGAGCAGTTCTTC; CDR3aa: CASSQDRTGGNEQFF; len: 15; j_gene: TRBJ2-1; abundance: few; d_gene: TRBD1; v_gene: TRBV4-1
CDR3nt: TGTGCCAGCAGTCCTCGGACAGGACATCTATCGGGATTCTATGGCTACACCTTC; CDR3aa: CASSPRTGHLSGFYGYTF; len: 18; j_gene: TRBJ1-2; abundance: NA; d_gene: TRBD1; v_gene: TRBV27
CDR3nt: TGCGCCAGCAGCCAAGATCTAGCGGGAGACCCGCAGTATTTT; CDR3aa: CASSQDLAGDPQYF; len: 14; j_gene: TRBJ2-3; abundance: medium-sized; d_gene: TRBD2; v_gene: TRBV4-1
CDR3nt: TGTGCCAGCTCACAGGGACAAGACTATGGCTACACCTTC; CDR3aa: CASSQGQDYGYTF; len: 13; j_gene: TRBJ1-2; abundance: once; d_gene: NA; v_gene: TRBV18
CDR3nt: TGCGCCAGCAGCCAAGATAGGGACTGGGGCTACACCTTC; CDR3aa: CASSQDRDWGYTF; len: 13; j_gene: TRBJ1-2; abundance: NA; d_gene: NA; v_gene: TRBV4-1
CDR3nt: TGTGCCAGCAGTCCCTGGCAGTTAGAAGCTTTCTTT; CDR3aa: CASSPWQLEAFF; len: 12; j_gene: TRBJ1-1; abundance: few; d_gene: NA; v_gene: TRBV6-5
CDR3nt: TGTGCCAGCAGCCGACAGGGGCTCCCCTACGAGCAGTACTTC; CDR3aa: CASSRQGLPYEQYF; len: 14; j_gene: TRBJ2-7; abundance: once; d_gene: TRBD1; v_gene: TRBV6-5
CDR3nt: TGTGCCAGCAGTGAGTGGACAGGGGTTTCGACTAATGAAAAACTGTTTTTT; CDR3aa: CASSEWTGVSTNEKLFF; len: 17; j_gene: TRBJ1-4; abundance: medium-sized; d_gene: TRBD1; v_gene: TRBV2
CDR3nt: TGTGCCAGCAGCTTAGAACAGGTTTACACCGGGGAGCTGTTTTTT; CDR3aa: CASSLEQVYTGELFF; len: 15; j_gene: TRBJ2-2; abundance: few; d_gene: NA; v_gene: TRBV11-2
CDR3nt: TGTGCCAGCAGCGTAGTAGGGACAGGGGGGAACACTGAAGCTTTCTTT; CDR3aa: CASSVVGTGGNTEAFF; len: 16; j_gene: TRBJ1-1; abundance: NA; d_gene: TRBD1; v_gene: TRBV9
CDR3nt: TGCGCCAGCAGCCAAGGGGTGATTGACAGGGCGGAGGAGCAGTACTTC; CDR3aa: CASSQGVIDRAEEQYF; len: 16; j_gene: TRBJ2-7; abundance: few; d_gene: TRBD1; v_gene: TRBV4-1
CDR3nt: TGCGCCAGCAGTCAAATCCAGGGACTAGCGGGTCCCGGGGAGCTGTTTTTT; CDR3aa: CASSQIQGLAGPGELFF; len: 17; j_gene: TRBJ2-2; abundance: NA; d_gene: TRBD2; v_gene: TRBV4-3
CDR3nt: TGTGCCAGCAGCTTCTCAGGTACCAATGAGCAGTTCTTC; CDR3aa: CASSFSGTNEQFF; len: 13; j_gene: TRBJ2-1; abundance: few; d_gene: NA; v_gene: TRBV7-9
CDR3nt: TGTGCCAGCAGCGCCCGGACCGGGACAGGTAATGAGCAGTTCTTC; CDR3aa: CASSARTGTGNEQFF; len: 15; j_gene: TRBJ2-1; abundance: NA; d_gene: TRBD1; v_gene: TRBV7-9
CDR3nt: TGTGCCAGCAGCGTAGCTCGGGAACAGAGACCGAACACCGGGGAGCTGTTTTTT; CDR3aa: CASSVAREQRPNTGELFF; len: 18; j_gene: TRBJ2-2; abundance: NA; d_gene: NA; v_gene: TRBV9
CDR3nt: TGTGCCAGCAGCGTAGCAGGCGGGGGGCTCGACGACGAGCAGTACTTC; CDR3aa: CASSVAGGGLDDEQYF; len: 16; j_gene: TRBJ2-7; abundance: NA; d_gene: TRBD2; v_gene: TRBV9
CDR3nt: TGTGCCAGCAGCTTGGAGCCGGACTACAATGAGCAGTTCTTC; CDR3aa: CASSLEPDYNEQFF; len: 14; j_gene: TRBJ2-1; abundance: many; d_gene: NA; v_gene: TRBV7-6
CDR3nt: TGCGCCAGCAGCCAAGACACCGGGACAGGGGCGTACGAGCAGTACTTC; CDR3aa: CASSQDTGTGAYEQYF; len: 16; j_gene: TRBJ2-7; abundance: few; d_gene: TRBD1; v_gene: TRBV4-1
CDR3nt: TGCAGCGTTATCTACAGCACAGATACGCAGTATTTT; CDR3aa: CSVIYSTDTQYF; len: 12; j_gene: TRBJ2-3; abundance: NA; d_gene: NA; v_gene: TRBV29-1
CDR3nt: TGTGCCTGCTTCCTGGGGCTAGTCAATGAGCAGTTCTTC; CDR3aa: CACFLGLVNEQFF; len: 13; j_gene: TRBJ2-1; abundance: NA; d_gene: NA; v_gene: TRBV30
CDR3nt: TGTGCCTGGAGCCACGGGACAGGGGGTAAGGACGAGCAGTACTTC; CDR3aa: CAWSHGTGGKDEQYF; len: 15; j_gene: TRBJ2-7; abundance: NA; d_gene: TRBD1; v_gene: TRBV30
CDR3nt: TGCGCCAGCAGCCAAGGGGACAGGGGGCCTCCCTCTAATGGCTACACCTTC; CDR3aa: CASSQGDRGPPSNGYTF; len: 17; j_gene: TRBJ1-2; abundance: few; d_gene: TRBD1; v_gene: TRBV4-1
CDR3nt: TGCAGCGTTGGTGACCCGGGGGGAAACTATGGCTACACCTTC; CDR3aa: CSVGDPGGNYGYTF; len: 14; j_gene: TRBJ1-2; abundance: NA; d_gene: NA; v_gene: TRBV29-1
CDR3nt: TGTGCCAGCAGTTTAGTTCTTAGCAATCAGCCCCAGCATTTT; CDR3aa: CASSLVLSNQPQHF; len: 14; j_gene: TRBJ1-5; abundance: NA; d_gene: NA; v_gene: TRBV28
CDR3nt: TGTGCCAGCAGCTTATCTTTCCACGAGCAGTACTTC; CDR3aa: CASSLSFHEQYF; len: 12; j_gene: TRBJ2-7; abundance: NA; d_gene: NA; v_gene: TRBV7-9
CDR3nt: TGTGCCAGCAGCTCACATAGGCTCACAGGGGGTTATGGCTACACCTTC; CDR3aa: CASSSHRLTGGYGYTF; len: 16; j_gene: TRBJ1-2; abundance: NA; d_gene: TRBD1; v_gene: TRBV7-9
CDR3nt: TGCGCCAGCAGCTTGGTGACAGGCCTGGGGGACACTGAAGCTTTCTTT; CDR3aa: CASSLVTGLGDTEAFF; len: 16; j_gene: TRBJ1-1; abundance: few; d_gene: NA; v_gene: TRBV5-1
CDR3nt: TGCGCCAGCAGTGATGTGAAAGCCGAGGAGACCCAGTACTTC; CDR3aa: CASSDVKAEETQYF; len: 14; j_gene: TRBJ2-5; abundance: many; d_gene: NA; v_gene: TRBV10-2
CDR3nt: TGCGCCAGCAGCCAAGGGCCAGACAGGGGAATCTACGGAGCTTTCTTT; CDR3aa: CASSQGPDRGIYGAFF; len: 16; j_gene: TRBJ1-1; abundance: NA; d_gene: TRBD1; v_gene: TRBV4-1
CDR3nt: TGCGCCAGCAGCCCACTCCAGGGGCCCTGGGTATACACCGGGGAGCTGTTTTTT; CDR3aa: CASSPLQGPWVYTGELFF; len: 18; j_gene: TRBJ2-2; abundance: NA; d_gene: NA; v_gene: TRBV10-1
CDR3nt: TGTGCCAGCAGTTACGGGACAGGGAGGACGCAGTATTTT; CDR3aa: CASSYGTGRTQYF; len: 13; j_gene: TRBJ2-3; abundance: few; d_gene: TRBD1; v_gene: TRBV6-5
CDR3nt: TGTGCCAGCAGCGTAATCTCGGGGGGCCACTCCTACGAGCAGTACTTC; CDR3aa: CASSVISGGHSYEQYF; len: 16; j_gene: TRBJ2-7; abundance: NA; d_gene: NA; v_gene: TRBV9
CDR3nt: TGCGCCAGCAGCTTCCGGGATTCTAACACTGAAGCTTTCTTT; CDR3aa: CASSFRDSNTEAFF; len: 14; j_gene: TRBJ1-1; abundance: NA; d_gene: NA; v_gene: TRBV5-1
CDR3nt: TGTGCCAGCATCGATTTCGGTACCTCGTCCTACGAGCAGTACTTC; CDR3aa: CASIDFGTSSYEQYF; len: 15; j_gene: TRBJ2-7; abundance: NA; d_gene: NA; v_gene: TRBV27
CDR3nt: TGTGCCTGGAGTACAGGGGCGTCCTACGAGCAGTACTTC; CDR3aa: CAWSTGASYEQYF; len: 13; j_gene: TRBJ2-7; abundance: NA; d_gene: TRBD1; v_gene: TRBV30
CDR3nt: TGTGCCAGCAGTTTGAGCCCCTACAATGAGCAGTTCTTC; CDR3aa: CASSLSPYNEQFF; len: 13; j_gene: TRBJ2-1; abundance: few; d_gene: NA; v_gene: TRBV27
CDR3nt: TGTGCCAGCAGCTTACAGGACACTGAAGCTTTCTTT; CDR3aa: CASSLQDTEAFF; len: 12; j_gene: TRBJ1-1; abundance: NA; d_gene: NA; v_gene: TRBV13
CDR3nt: TGCGCCAGCAGCTCCGGGACAGGGGGCTTCGATACCGGGGAGCTGTTTTTT; CDR3aa: CASSSGTGGFDTGELFF; len: 17; j_gene: TRBJ2-2; abundance: NA; d_gene: TRBD1; v_gene: TRBV5-1
CDR3nt: TGTGCTAGTGGTACTGGGTCCAGGGATGGCTACACCTTC; CDR3aa: CASGTGSRDGYTF; len: 13; j_gene: TRBJ1-2; abundance: few; d_gene: NA; v_gene: TRBV12-5
CDR3nt: TGTGCCAGCAGTGTAATTGCGGGGGCTGTTGAAGCTTTCTTT; CDR3aa: CASSVIAGAVEAFF; len: 14; j_gene: TRBJ1-1; abundance: few; d_gene: NA; v_gene: TRBV6-5
CDR3nt: TGTGCCAGCAGCCCCACGGTGCGGGAGACAGATACGCAGTATTTT; CDR3aa: CASSPTVRETDTQYF; len: 15; j_gene: TRBJ2-3; abundance: few; d_gene: TRBD2; v_gene: TRBV7-3